Each of the 26 T cell receptor beta chains below was sequenced from the same sample in a study of cytomegalovirus exposure and HLA in healthy donors. Vbeta (60) and Jbeta (13) primers were used in the PCR. The assay was immunoSEQ multiplex PCR, and TCRdb's table has in-frame clones only and misses some. The table records 150,000 to 200,000 clones, approximately 88% of them present only once. Sequenced input: PBMCs. These receptors all come from a woman younger than 30 in good health and CMV-seronegative.

The CDR3 DNA reads as TGTGCCAGCAGCCAAGATTTGCGGACAGAGGTCTATGGCTACACCTTC. It is translated as CASSQDLRTEVYGYTF. The chain joins TRBV4-2 to TRBJ1-2; D is possibly TRBD1 (6 bases). This CDR3 contains 16 residues. V was trimmed by 0 bases and J by 4 bases, leaving 15 bases between them. The germline V gene has CDR1 LGHNA and CDR2 YNFKEQ.

The chain uses TRBV7-9 and TRBJ2-6; 7 bases are a match to TRBD1. Germline V CDR1 and CDR2: SEHNR, FQNEAQ (reference sequence). The CDR3 is made up of 19 amino acids. V gave up 4 bases and J gave up 0 bases; unmatched junction bases: 12. CDR3: CASSSQEGDRLSGANVLTF. As DNA, the CDR3 is TGTGCCAGCAGCTCCCAAGAGGGGGACAGACTCTCTGGGGCCAACGTCCTGACTTTC.

This sequence joins TRBV19 and TRBJ2-5, with 9 bases fitting TRBD2. With V trimmed by 6 bases and J by 3 bases, 8 bases remained unmatched. Germline V CDR1 and CDR2: LNHDA, SQIVND (reference sequence). CDR3 length: 15 residues. In DNA, the CDR3 is TGTGCCAGTAGATGGGCGGGGGGGGCCAAAGAGACCCAGTACTTC. Protein sequence: CASRWAGGAKETQYF.

CDR3: CASSFYQGGTEAFF. The DNA of the CDR3 is TGTGCCAGCAGCTTTTACCAGGGGGGCACTGAAGCTTTCTTT. The chain uses TRBV11-2 and TRBJ1-1; 7 nucleotides align to TRBD1. V dropped 3 bases and J dropped 4; count of bases not matched to a gene: 5. The germline V gene encodes CDR1 SGHAT and CDR2 FQNNGV. This CDR3 region has 14 residues.

The rearrangement links TRBV29-1 to TRBJ2-1, with TRBD2 identical over 8 bases. This CDR3 is 16 amino acids long. The V gene's germline CDR1 is SQVTM and CDR2 ANQGSEA. The ends lost 3 bases at V and 3 bases at J; junction bases unmatched: 10. CDR3 in DNA: TGCAGCGTTGATATGGCGGGGGGCCCTCACTACAATGAGCAGTTCTTC. This codes for CSVDMAGGPHYNEQFF.

The J gene is TRBJ1-1, the V gene TRBV30, with TRBD1 matching over 10 bases. CDR3 length: 13 residues. Trimming took 8 bases from V and 0 from J; bases not matched to a gene: 3. Germline V gives CDR1 GTSNPN, CDR2 SVGIG (reference sequence). The CDR3 DNA reads TGTGCCAGGGACAGGGGAATGAACACTGAAGCTTTCTTT. As protein: CARDRGMNTEAFF.

The chain recombines TRBV27 with TRBJ2-3, with D possibly matching TRBD1 (5 bases). The CDR3 consists of 13 residues. Trimming removed 6 bases at V and 4 bases at J, with 11 bases between. CDR1 and CDR2 from the germline V gene are MNHEY and SMNVEV (reference sequence). CDR3 nucleotides: TGTGCCAGCAGATTCCAGGGTGCAGATACGCAGTATTTT. As protein: CASRFQGADTQYF.

This sequence joins TRBV19 and TRBJ1-2; 7 bases fit TRBD1. Losses at the gene ends were 3 bases for V and 8 bases for J; bases not matched to a gene: 15. The germline V gene encodes CDR1 LNHDA and CDR2 SQIVND (reference sequence). This CDR3 spans 16 amino acids. The CDR3 protein is CASSIARMDRPYGYTF. CDR3 coding DNA: TGTGCCAGTAGTATTGCAAGAATGGACAGGCCTTACGGCTACACCTTC.

V gene TRBV5-8 combines with J gene TRBJ1-5, with D tentatively TRBD1 (6 bases). CDR3 length equals 15 residues. Trimming removed 5 bases at V and 6 bases at J, with 18 bases between. Germline V lookup: CDR1 SGHTS, CDR2 YDEGEE. In nucleotides, the CDR3 is TGTGCCAGCAGAGCCCCCGGGGGGCAGGGTCAGCCCCAGCATTTT. Translated, it gives CASRAPGGQGQPQHF.

This clone occurred a few times. This chain uses TRBV6-5 with TRBJ1-5; D gene uncertain. Germline CDR1 reads MNHEY; CDR2 reads SVGAGI. The V and J ends lost 4 bases and 0 bases respectively, with 10 bases between them. CDR3 length: 15 residues. The CDR3 reads CASSSDTYSNQPQHF. CDR3 nucleotides: TGTGCCAGCAGTTCAGACACATATAGCAATCAGCCCCAGCATTTT.

V usage is TRBV11-3 and J usage is TRBJ1-1; D ambiguous. Germline CDR1 reads SGHNT; CDR2 reads YENEEA. V was clipped by 3 bases and J by 1 base, with 15 bases between them. This CDR3 region has 16 residues. CDR3 sequence reads: CASSFSQVGKNTEAFF. The CDR3 coding sequence is TGTGCCAGCAGCTTCAGTCAGGTCGGAAAGAACACTGAAGCTTTCTTT.

The chain has TRBV14 and TRBJ2-7; TRBD2 aligns across 7 bases. J gave up 6 bases and V 6 bases, and 8 bases lay outside the gene matches. Germline CDR1 and CDR2: SGHDN and FVKESK. The CDR3 has 13 residues. The CDR3 region has the DNA TGTGCCAGCAGTTTTAACCCGGGGGGCGAGCAGTACTTC. This translates into CASSFNPGGEQYF. Full variable domain (rest looked up from reference TRBV14 and TRBJ2-7): EAGVTQFPSHSVIEKGQTVTLRCDPISGHDNLYWYRRVMGKEIKFLLHFVKESKQDESGMPNNRFLAERTGGTYSTLKVQPAELEDSGVYFCASSFNPGGEQYFGPGTRLTVT.

The rearrangement links TRBV6-1 to TRBJ2-7, with a possible D match to TRBD2 (7 bases). V was cut by 7 bases and J by 2 bases, with 18 bases left in between. This CDR3 contains 15 residues. Germline V gene lookup returns CDR1 MNHNS and CDR2 SASEGT. The CDR3 loop is CASTARTGGPYEQYF. CDR3 in DNA: TGTGCCAGCACCGCCCGAACGGGGGGCCCCTACGAGCAGTACTTC.

The J gene is TRBJ1-2, the V gene TRBV6-6; TRBD1 might be the D (5 bases). CDR1 and CDR2 from the germline V gene are MNHNY and SVGAGI (reference sequence). Trimming removed 7 bases at V and 11 bases at J, with 17 bases between. The CDR3 sequence is 12 residues long. The CDR3 loop is CASTEIRGGYTF. The CDR3 DNA reads as TGTGCCAGCACTGAGATACGGGGGGGATACACCTTC.

The gene calls are TRBV19 and TRBJ2-7, with D perhaps matching TRBD1 (6 bases). The CDR3 length is 15 residues. Germline loops: CDR1 LNHDA, CDR2 SQIVND (reference sequence). The V gene lost 2 bases and the J gene lost 5 bases, with 16 bases spanning the gap. The DNA for the CDR3 is TGTGCCAGTAGTATACGGGACATGTGGGTGGACGAGCAGTACTTC. It codes for CASSIRDMWVDEQYF.

This chain uses TRBV5-1 with TRBJ1-1; D not resolved. V was cut by 1 base and J by 4 bases, with 14 bases left in between. CDR1 is SGHRS, CDR2 YFSETQ, per germline. This CDR3 has 15 residues. The CDR3: CASSLSHVAGTEAFF. CDR3 nucleotide sequence: TGCGCCAGCAGCTTGTCTCATGTGGCGGGCACTGAAGCTTTCTTT.

The chain has TRBV9 and TRBJ1-1; 10 bases align to TRBD1. Germline-derived CDR1 and CDR2 are SGDLS and YYNGEE. V lost 1 base and J lost 4; bases outside the gene matches: 4. The CDR3 has 15 residues. The CDR3 reads CASSVPTGGGTEAFF. CDR3 nucleotides: TGTGCCAGCAGCGTACCGACAGGGGGCGGCACTGAAGCTTTCTTT.

This rearrangement joins TRBV5-1 to TRBJ2-1; 8 bases map to TRBD2. This CDR3 is 15 amino acids long. The V gene end was trimmed by 5 bases and the J gene end by 0 bases; junction bases not matched to a gene: 4. Germline lookup yields CDR1 SGHRS and CDR2 YFSETQ. The CDR3 spells CASRFRGGSYNEQFF. The CDR3 DNA is TGCGCCAGCAGATTCCGGGGGGGCTCCTACAATGAGCAGTTCTTC.

With regard to this clone: The junction and the germline gene differ at one end; a read error may be behind it. The gene calls are TRBV27 and TRBJ2-6, with a possible D match to TRBD1 (5 bases). CDR3 length: 17 residues. Germline V CDR1 and CDR2: MNHEY, SMNVEV (reference sequence). The CDR3 nucleotides are TGTGCCAGCAGTCAACAAGACAGCTCCTCTGGGGCCAACGGCCTGACTTTC. Protein product: CASSQQDSSSGANGLTF.

The chain couples TRBV6-1 to TRBJ1-4, with a tentative D call TRBD1 (5 bases). The V gene lost 5 bases and the J gene lost 4 bases, with 14 bases spanning the gap. Germline lookup yields CDR1 MNHNS and CDR2 SASEGT. The CDR3 has 15 amino acids. CDR3 protein: CASSSIGARNEKLFF. The CDR3 coding sequence is TGTGCCAGCAGTAGCATAGGGGCGCGTAATGAAAAACTGTTTTTT.

The chain combines TRBV11-2 with TRBJ1-5; D might be TRBD1 (6 bases). This CDR3 spans 15 amino acids. CDR1 is SGHAT, CDR2 FQNNGV, per germline. Trimming stripped 3 bases from V and 5 bases from J, with 14 bases between. CDR3 sequence reads: CASSLGGDKYQPQHF. CDR3 nucleotides: TGTGCCAGCAGCTTGGGGGGGGACAAATATCAGCCCCAGCATTTT.

V and J are TRBV5-1 and TRBJ2-7; 8 nucleotides align to TRBD1. Germline loops: CDR1 SGHRS, CDR2 YFSETQ. The junction had 7 bases not matched to a gene; V was cut back by 0 bases and J by 2 bases. The CDR3 is 16 residues long. CDR3 sequence reads: CASSLAGQVNAYEQYF. CDR3 in DNA: TGCGCCAGCAGCTTGGCGGGACAGGTAAATGCCTACGAGCAGTACTTC.

The chain recombines TRBV5-1 with TRBJ2-2, with 8 positions matching TRBD1. The CDR3 extends over 17 amino acids. V lost 2 bases and J lost 6; bases outside the gene matches: 12. CDR1 is SGHRS, CDR2 YFSETQ, per germline. CDR3 bases: TGCGCCAGCAGCTTCTCACTCTGGACAGGGTATCCCGGGGAGCTGTTTTTT. Translation: CASSFSLWTGYPGELFF.

The chain employs TRBV11-2 and TRBJ2-1, with D perhaps matching TRBD1 (5 bases). The germline V and J ends were trimmed by 3 bases and 0 bases, with 9 bases remaining between them. This CDR3 comprises 15 residues. Germline CDR1 and CDR2: SGHAT and FQNNGV. The CDR3 loop is CASSFGADSYNEQFF. The CDR3 region has the DNA TGTGCCAGCAGCTTTGGGGCAGACTCCTACAATGAGCAGTTCTTC.

A single count supports this clone. The chain couples TRBV5-1 to TRBJ2-3, with TRBD2 identical over 12 bases. The germline V gene encodes CDR1 SGHRS and CDR2 YFSETQ. There are 14 residues in the CDR3. With V trimmed by 6 bases and J by 5 bases, 4 bases remained unmatched. As DNA, the CDR3 is TGCGCCAGCATGCTAGCGGGGGGGAGAGATACGCAGTATTTT. Encoded protein: CASMLAGGRDTQYF.

This chain joins TRBV7-9 and TRBJ2-7, with TRBD1 matching 9 bases. The CDR3 consists of 14 residues. Germline V gives CDR1 SEHNR, CDR2 FQNEAQ (reference sequence). After removal of 3 bases from V and 2 bases from J, the junction contained 2 bases not matched to a gene. The CDR3 DNA is TGTGCCAGCAGCTTCCGGGACAGGGCCTACGAGCAGTACTTC. As protein: CASSFRDRAYEQYF.